The 11 T cell receptor beta chains below come from one sample, sequenced in a study of CD8 T cells in Susac syndrome. Random hexamers were used to reverse transcribe roughly 0.45 to 1 ug of RNA. TCRdb reprocessed the immunoSEQ multiplex PCR reads with MiXCR, giving one entry per CDR3 protein. In the table there are under 95,000 distinct CDR3 sequences, just under 95% of which are singletons. What was sequenced was CD4+ T cells from PBMCs. The receptors derive from a human donor with Susac syndrome.

V is TRBV30 and J is TRBJ2-7, with 9 bases matching TRBD1. The V and J ends lost 4 bases and 3 bases, in that order; junction bases with no gene match: 7. Germline CDR1 and CDR2: GTSNPN and SVGIG (reference sequence). There are 14 residues in the CDR3. The CDR3, as DNA: TGTGCCTGGATGAGCCCGGGACAGGGCTACGAGCAGTACTTC. Translated: CAWMSPGQGYEQYF.

This chain joins TRBV25-1 and TRBJ2-7; the D is unclear. The CDR3 has 11 residues. V lost 6 bases and J lost 3, with 6 bases in between. Germline assignment: CDR1 MGHDK and CDR2 SYGVNS. The CDR3, as DNA: TGTGCCAGCAGCCTTCACTACGAGCAGTACTTC. Protein: CASSLHYEQYF.

The chain is built from TRBV20-1 and TRBJ2-7, with D possibly being TRBD2 (5 bases). This CDR3 spans 13 amino acids. V was cut by 2 bases and J by 3 bases, with 11 bases left in between. Per the germline V gene, CDR1 is DFQATT and CDR2 is SNEGSKA (reference sequence). The CDR3 reads CSARSERFYEQYF. The CDR3 DNA reads TGCAGTGCTAGAAGTGAGCGGTTCTACGAGCAGTACTTC.

The chain has TRBV30 and TRBJ2-3; 13 nucleotides match TRBD2. Germline V gene lookup returns CDR1 GTSNPN and CDR2 SVGIG (reference sequence). The CDR3 sequence is 16 residues long. The V segment lost 1 base and the J segment 2 bases; nucleotides outside the gene matches: 3. The CDR3 sequence is CAWSAGTSGVTDTQYF. CDR3 DNA sequence: TGTGCCTGGAGTGCTGGGACTAGCGGGGTCACAGATACGCAGTATTTT.

The chain carries TRBV30 and TRBJ1-5, with D possibly matching TRBD1 (5 bases). Trimming removed 0 bases from V and 4 bases from J, with 13 bases in between. CDR3 length equals 15 residues. Germline lookup yields CDR1 GTSNPN and CDR2 SVGIG (reference sequence). CDR3 in amino acids: CAWSVRGSRNQPQHF. DNA of the CDR3: TGTGCCTGGAGTGTTCGGGGCAGTAGGAATCAGCCCCAGCATTTT.

The chain uses TRBV12-3 or TRBV12-4 and TRBJ2-2; D remains unclear. V lost 6 bases and J 3 bases, leaving 8 bases between the germline ends. The CDR3 contains 13 residues. The CDR3 protein is CASRSLDTGELFF. CDR3 DNA: TGTGCCAGCAGGTCCCTTGACACCGGGGAGCTGTTTTTT.

The J gene is TRBJ2-5, the V gene TRBV20-1; 10 bases fit TRBD2. The CDR3 length is 13 residues. Germline V CDR1 and CDR2: DFQATT, SNEGSKA (reference sequence). The V and J ends lost 6 bases and 5 bases, in that order; junction bases with no gene match: 6. CDR3: CSAILAGVETQYF. The CDR3 region has the DNA TGCAGTGCCATCCTAGCGGGGGTGGAGACCCAGTACTTC.

This clonotype came up once. V gene TRBV10-3 combines with J gene TRBJ2-1, with D possibly TRBD2 on 6 matching bases. The CDR3 runs 17 residues. The V gene lost 7 bases and the J gene lost 1 base, with 20 bases spanning the gap. Germline V gene data show CDR1 as ENHRY and CDR2 as SYGVKD. This chain's CDR3 is CAIKSGESVGSYNEQFF. The CDR3 coding sequence is TGTGCCATCAAATCGGGGGAAAGCGTGGGATCCTACAATGAGCAGTTCTTC.

The chain uses TRBV20-1 and TRBJ1-6; D possibly corresponds to TRBD1 (5 bases). CDR1 DFQATT and CDR2 SNEGSKA come from the germline V gene (reference sequence). V was trimmed by 0 bases and J by 8 bases, leaving 14 bases between them. This CDR3 has 15 amino acids. In nucleotides, the CDR3 is TGCAGTGCTAGAGAGGAGGGGAATATCTATTCACCCCTCCACTTT. This codes for CSAREEGNIYSPLHF.

The gene calls are TRBV7-2 and TRBJ1-4, with D unclear. The CDR3 is made up of 14 amino acids. Germline assignment: CDR1 SGHTA and CDR2 FQGNSA. V lost 5 bases, J lost 4 bases, and 11 bases lay in between. CDR3 sequence reads: CASSPDRINEKLFF. The CDR3 DNA sequence: TGTGCCAGCAGCCCCGACCGAATTAATGAAAAACTGTTTTTT.

The chain is built from TRBV29-1 and TRBJ1-1; D is unresolved. In germline, CDR1 is SQVTM, CDR2 ANQGSEA. Trimming removed 7 bases at V and 3 bases at J, with 15 bases between. This CDR3 has 13 amino acids. CDR3 amino acids: CSAAIRRDTEAFF. DNA for the CDR3: TGCAGCGCTGCCATTCGGAGGGACACTGAAGCTTTCTTT.